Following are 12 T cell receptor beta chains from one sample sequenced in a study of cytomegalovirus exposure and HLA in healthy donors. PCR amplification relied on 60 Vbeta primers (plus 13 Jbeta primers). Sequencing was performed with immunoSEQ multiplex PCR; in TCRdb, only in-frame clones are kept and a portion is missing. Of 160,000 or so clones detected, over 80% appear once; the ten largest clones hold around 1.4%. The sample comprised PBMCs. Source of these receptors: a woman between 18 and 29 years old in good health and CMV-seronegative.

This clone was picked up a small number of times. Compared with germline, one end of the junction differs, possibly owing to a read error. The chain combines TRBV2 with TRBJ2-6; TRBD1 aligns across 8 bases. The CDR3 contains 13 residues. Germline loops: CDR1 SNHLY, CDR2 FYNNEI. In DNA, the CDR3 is TGTGCCAGGACAGGGGCTGGGGCCAACGGCCTGACTTTC. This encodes CARTGAGANGLTF.

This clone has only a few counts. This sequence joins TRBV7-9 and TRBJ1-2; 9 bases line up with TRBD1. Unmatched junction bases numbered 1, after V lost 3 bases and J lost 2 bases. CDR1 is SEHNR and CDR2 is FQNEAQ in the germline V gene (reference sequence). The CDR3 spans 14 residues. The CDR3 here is CASSLGQGNYGYTF. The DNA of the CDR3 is TGTGCCAGCAGCTTGGGACAGGGAAACTATGGCTACACCTTC.

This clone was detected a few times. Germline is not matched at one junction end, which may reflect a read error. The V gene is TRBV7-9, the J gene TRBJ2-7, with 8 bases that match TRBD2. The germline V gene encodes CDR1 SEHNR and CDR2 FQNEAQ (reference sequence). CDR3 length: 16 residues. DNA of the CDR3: TGTTCCAGCAGCTTGGATGGACTAGCTCCCGCCTACGAGCAGTACTTC. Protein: CSSSLDGLAPAYEQYF.

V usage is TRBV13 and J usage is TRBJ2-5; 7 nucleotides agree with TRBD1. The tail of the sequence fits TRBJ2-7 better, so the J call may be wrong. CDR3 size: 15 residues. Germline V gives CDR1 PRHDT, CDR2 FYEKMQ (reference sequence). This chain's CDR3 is CASSLVQGRDSEQYF. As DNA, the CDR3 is TGTGCCAGCAGCTTAGTTCAGGGAAGGGACAGCGAGCAGTACTTC.

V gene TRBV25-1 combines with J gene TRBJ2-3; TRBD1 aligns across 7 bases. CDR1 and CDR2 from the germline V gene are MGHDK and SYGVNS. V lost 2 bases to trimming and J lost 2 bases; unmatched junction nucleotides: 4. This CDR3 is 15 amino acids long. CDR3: CASSELGTATDTQYF. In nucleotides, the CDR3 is TGTGCCAGCAGTGAACTCGGGACAGCCACAGATACGCAGTATTTT.

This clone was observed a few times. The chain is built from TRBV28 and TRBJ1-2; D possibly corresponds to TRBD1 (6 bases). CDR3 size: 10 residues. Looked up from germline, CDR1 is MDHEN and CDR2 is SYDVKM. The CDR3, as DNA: TGTGCGAGCGGGACAAATGGCTACACCTTC. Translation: CASGTNGYTF.

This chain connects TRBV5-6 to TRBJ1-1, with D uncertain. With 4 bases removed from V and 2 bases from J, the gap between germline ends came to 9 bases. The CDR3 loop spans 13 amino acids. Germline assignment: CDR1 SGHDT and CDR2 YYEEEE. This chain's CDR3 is CASSIDTNTEAFF. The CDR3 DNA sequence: TGTGCCAGCAGCATAGACACAAACACTGAAGCTTTCTTT.

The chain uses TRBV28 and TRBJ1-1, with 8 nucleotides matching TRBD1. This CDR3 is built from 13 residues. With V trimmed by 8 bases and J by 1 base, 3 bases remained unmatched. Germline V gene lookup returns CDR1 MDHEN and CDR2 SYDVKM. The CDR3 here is CASRGQGNTEAFF. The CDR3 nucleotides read TGTGCCAGCCGCGGACAGGGGAACACTGAAGCTTTCTTT.

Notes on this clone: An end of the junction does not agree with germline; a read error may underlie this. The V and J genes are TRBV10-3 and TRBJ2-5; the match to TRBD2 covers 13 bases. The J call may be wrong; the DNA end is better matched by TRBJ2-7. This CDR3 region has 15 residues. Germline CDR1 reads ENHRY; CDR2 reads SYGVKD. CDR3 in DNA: TGTGCCATCGGTGAGGGACTAGCGGGGACCTACGAGCAGTACTTC. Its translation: CAIGEGLAGTYEQYF.

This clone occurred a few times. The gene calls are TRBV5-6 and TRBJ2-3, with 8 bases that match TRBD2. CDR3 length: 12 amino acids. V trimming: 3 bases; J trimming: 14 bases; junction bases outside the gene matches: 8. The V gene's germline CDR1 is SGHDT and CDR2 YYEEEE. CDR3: CASSYRGGLPYF. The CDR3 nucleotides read TGTGCCAGCAGCTACCGGGGGGGCCTTCCGTATTTT. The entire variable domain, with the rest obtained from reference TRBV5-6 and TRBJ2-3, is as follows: DAGVTQSPTHLIKTRGQQVTLRCSPKSGHDTVSWYQQALGQGPQFIFQYYEEEERQRGNFPDRFSGHQFPNYSSELNVNALLLGDSALYLCASSYRGGLPYFGPGTRLTVL.

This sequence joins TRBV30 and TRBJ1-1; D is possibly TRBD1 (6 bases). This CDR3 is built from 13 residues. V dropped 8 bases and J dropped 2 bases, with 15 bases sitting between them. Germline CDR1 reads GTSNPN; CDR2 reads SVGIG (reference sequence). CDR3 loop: CAGTRQANTEAFF. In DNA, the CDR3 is TGTGCCGGTACAAGACAGGCAAACACTGAAGCTTTCTTT. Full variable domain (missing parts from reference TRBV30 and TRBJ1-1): SQTIHQWPATLVQPVGSPLSLECTVEGTSNPNLYWYRQAAGRGLQLLFYSVGIGQISSEVPQNLSASRPQDRQFILSSKKLLLSDSGFYLCAGTRQANTEAFFGQGTRLTVV.

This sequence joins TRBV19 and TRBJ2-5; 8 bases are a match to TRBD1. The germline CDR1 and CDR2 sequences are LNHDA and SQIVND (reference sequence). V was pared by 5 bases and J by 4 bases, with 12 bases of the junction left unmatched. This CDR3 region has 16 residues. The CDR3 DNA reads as TGTGCCAGTAGTGGTACCCGGGCCAGGGGGCTAGAGACCCAGTACTTC. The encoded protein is CASSGTRARGLETQYF. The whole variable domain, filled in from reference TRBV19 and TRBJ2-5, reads DGGITQSPKYLFRKEGQNVTLSCEQNLNHDAMYWYRQDPGQGLRLIYYSQIVNDFQKGDIAEGYSVSREKKESFPLTVTSAQKNPTAFYLCASSGTRARGLETQYFGPGTRLLVL.